This TCR beta chain appears in the sequencing data of a study of blood T cell dynamics during melanoma immunotherapy. Details on this clone: Its target is unknown.

This sample's time point: week 3, after first cycle of checkpoint inhibitor. Samples come from before therapy and from week 3 after the first blockade cycle. Disease control meant complete response, partial response or stable disease at 12 weeks. Points from the study as a whole: It remained unknown if the driving T cell clones were melanoma-specific.

Sequencing was performed with immunoSEQ multiplex PCR; in TCRdb, only in-frame clones are kept and a portion is missing. This sample yields about 14,000 clones, of which roughly 89% are seen a single time; roughly 4.8% belongs to the top ten. The germline V gene has CDR1 SQVTM and CDR2 ANQGSEA. V was cut by 7 bases and J by 0 bases, with 14 bases left in between. This CDR3 region has 14 residues. This specimen consisted of blood, obtained from a patient treated with checkpoint blockade. This sequence originates from a human donor with melanoma. The chain recombines TRBV29-1 with TRBJ2-3; D uncertain. The CDR3 nucleotides are TGCAGCGCAACTACCACAGCTAGCACAGATACGCAGTATTTT. Translating gives CSATTTASTDTQYF.